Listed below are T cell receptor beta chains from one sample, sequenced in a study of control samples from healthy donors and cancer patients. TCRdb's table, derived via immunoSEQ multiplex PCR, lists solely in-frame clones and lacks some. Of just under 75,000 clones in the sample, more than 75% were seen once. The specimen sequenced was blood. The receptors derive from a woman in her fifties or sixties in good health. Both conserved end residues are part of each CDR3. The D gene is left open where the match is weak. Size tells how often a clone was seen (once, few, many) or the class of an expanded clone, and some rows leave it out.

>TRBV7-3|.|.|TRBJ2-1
CASSLGTSKGNEQFF
TGTGCCAGCAGCTTGGGGACCTCAAAGGGCAATGAGCAGTTCTTC
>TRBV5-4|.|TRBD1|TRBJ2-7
CASSPRPGQGAYEQYF
TGTGCCAGCAGCCCCAGGCCGGGACAGGGGGCCTACGAGCAGTACTTC
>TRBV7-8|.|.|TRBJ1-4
CASSSLPGTNEKLFF
TGTGCCAGCAGCTCCCTTCCCGGCACTAATGAAAAACTGTTTTTT
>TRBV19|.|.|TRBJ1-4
CASKATENEKLFF
TGTGCCAGTAAGGCTACAGAGAATGAAAAACTGTTTTTT
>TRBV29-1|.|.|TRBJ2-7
CSVEAAGEQYF
TGCAGCGTTGAAGCCGCAGGAGAGCAGTACTTC
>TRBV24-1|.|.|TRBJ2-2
CATSPSRAENTGELFF
TGTGCCACCAGCCCAAGTAGGGCAGAGAACACCGGGGAGCTGTTTTTT
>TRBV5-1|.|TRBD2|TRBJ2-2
CASSLGLALNTGELFF
TGCGCCAGCAGCTTAGGACTAGCGTTGAACACCGGGGAGCTGTTTTTT
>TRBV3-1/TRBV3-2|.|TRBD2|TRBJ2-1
CASSRRVAGLTNEQFF
TGTGCCAGCAGCCGGCGAGTAGCGGGATTAACCAATGAGCAGTTCTTC
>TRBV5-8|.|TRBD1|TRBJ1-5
CASSWTGMGPQHF
TGTGCCAGCAGCTGGACAGGGATGGGGCCCCAGCATTTT
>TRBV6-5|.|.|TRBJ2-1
CASSYSGRNREQFF
TGTGCCAGCAGTTACTCGGGACGGAACCGTGAGCAGTTCTTC
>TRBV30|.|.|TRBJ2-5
CAWILSGFGETQYF
TGTGCCTGGATCCTTAGCGGTTTCGGGGAGACCCAGTACTTC
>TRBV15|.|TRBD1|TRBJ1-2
CATSSGDRNYGYTF
TGTGCCACCAGCAGCGGGGACAGAAACTATGGCTACACCTTC
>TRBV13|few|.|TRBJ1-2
CASSPQFDRNYGYTF
TGTGCCAGCAGCCCCCAATTTGACAGAAACTATGGCTACACCTTC
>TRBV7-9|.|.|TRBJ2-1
CASSLWDPIYNEQFF
TGTGCCAGCAGCTTGTGGGACCCTATTTACAATGAGCAGTTCTTC
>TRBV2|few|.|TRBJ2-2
CASSPGVKLFF
TGTGCCAGCAGTCCAGGGGTAAAGCTGTTTTTT
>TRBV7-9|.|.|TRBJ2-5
CASSPPSTETQYF
TGTGCCAGCAGTCCTCCGTCAACCGAGACCCAGTACTTC
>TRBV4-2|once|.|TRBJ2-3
CASSHPSTDTQYF
TGTGCCAGCAGCCACCCCAGCACAGATACGCAGTATTTT
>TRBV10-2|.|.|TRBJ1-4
CASSLNPAPNEKLFF
TGCGCCAGCAGTCTTAATCCAGCCCCTAATGAAAAACTGTTTTTT
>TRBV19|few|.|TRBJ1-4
CASSIREREKLFF
TGTGCCAGTAGTATCCGGGAGCGCGAAAAACTGTTTTTT
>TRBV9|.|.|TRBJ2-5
CASSVGSSAETQYF
TGTGCCAGCAGCGTAGGGTCTAGCGCGGAGACCCAGTACTTC
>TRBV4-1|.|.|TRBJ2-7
CASSRNIGATGGEQYF
TGCGCCAGCAGCCGGAACATCGGGGCTACGGGTGGCGAGCAGTACTTC
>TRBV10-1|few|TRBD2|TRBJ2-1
CASSESTSGGYNEQFF
TGCGCCAGCAGTGAGTCCACTAGCGGGGGCTACAATGAGCAGTTCTTC
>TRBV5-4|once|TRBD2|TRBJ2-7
CASSLRGSPSYEQYF
TGTGCCAGCAGCTTGCGCGGGAGCCCATCCTACGAGCAGTACTTC
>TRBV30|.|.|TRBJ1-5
CAWSVGSGNQPQHF
TGTGCCTGGAGTGTAGGGTCTGGCAATCAGCCCCAGCATTTT
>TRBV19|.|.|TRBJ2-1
CASSMSSYNEQFF
TGTGCCAGTAGTATGTCATCGTACAATGAGCAGTTCTTC
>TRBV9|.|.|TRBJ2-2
CASSLKRHPNTGELFF
TGTGCCAGCAGCTTGAAGAGACATCCGAACACCGGGGAGCTGTTTTTT
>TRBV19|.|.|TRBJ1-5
CASRNHLGPQHF
TGTGCCAGTAGAAATCACTTGGGGCCCCAGCATTTT